Shown below are 26 T cell receptor beta chains from a single sample sequenced in a study of blood T cell repertoires in COVID-19. The data were produced by immunoSEQ multiplex PCR, yet TCRdb's version contains in-frame clones alone and is incomplete. Of 130,000 to 150,000 clones listed, more than 75% are singletons. The sample was peripheral blood. These receptors all stem from a human donor with acute or convalescent COVID-19. The donor label of this sample is uncertain.

V is TRBV6-5 and J is TRBJ2-7; the match to TRBD1 covers 8 bases. V was pared by 7 bases and J by 2 bases, with 7 bases of the junction left unmatched. This CDR3 comprises 14 residues. Germline V gene data show CDR1 as MNHEY and CDR2 as SVGAGI. CDR3: CASTSGTGPYEQYF. The CDR3 nucleotides read TGTGCCAGCACTTCCGGGACAGGCCCCTACGAGCAGTACTTC.

The chain joins TRBV29-1 to TRBJ1-6; D not resolved. V dropped 5 bases and J dropped 8 bases, with 19 bases sitting between them. The CDR3 contains 15 residues. Germline V gene data show CDR1 as SQVTM and CDR2 as ANQGSEA. CDR3 DNA sequence: TGCAGCGTTTTTTCGGCCCCGGGCGGGGATTCACCCCTCCACTTT. Translation gives CSVFSAPGGDSPLHF.

The genes are TRBV19 and TRBJ1-5; 10 bases are a match to TRBD1. This CDR3 comprises 16 residues. V lost 4 bases to trimming and J lost 3 bases; unmatched junction nucleotides: 6. CDR1 is LNHDA and CDR2 is SQIVND in the germline V gene (reference sequence). In DNA form, the CDR3 reads TGTGCCAGTAGTACCTGGACAGGGGGGGTCAATCAGCCCCAGCATTTT. As protein: CASSTWTGGVNQPQHF.

The chain employs TRBV21-1 and TRBJ2-7; the D segment call TRBD1 is taken from the table without a DNA check. TRBV21-1 is tagged as a pseudogene. The CDR3 contains 16 residues. The CDR3 is CASSNRDRGPSGEQYV. Written as DNA, the CDR3 is TGTGCCAGCAGCAACCGGGACAGGGGGCCTTCTGGCGAGCAGTACGTC.

This chain joins TRBV29-1 and TRBJ1-3; D ambiguous. The J call may be wrong; the DNA end is better matched by TRBJ2-2. Germline lookup yields CDR1 SQVTM and CDR2 ANQGSEA. The CDR3 is made up of 11 amino acids. The CDR3 coding sequence is TGCAGCGTCTCTTACACCGGGGAGCTGTTTTTT. Its translation is CSVSYTGELFF.

This clone occurred a few times. The V gene is TRBV7-8, the J gene TRBJ2-5; 13 nucleotides match TRBD2. Germline V lookup: CDR1 SGHVS, CDR2 FQNEAQ. This CDR3 is 15 amino acids long. The junction had 7 bases not matched to a gene; V was cut back by 5 bases and J by 7 bases. In nucleotides, the CDR3 is TGTGCCAGCAGCATAGGACTAGCGGGGGTTGGGACCCAGTACTTC. Translated: CASSIGLAGVGTQYF.

The rearrangement uses TRBV6-5 and TRBJ2-3; 7 nucleotides align to TRBD1. The J segment lost 0 bases and the V segment lost 7 bases, leaving 7 bases of the junction unmatched. This CDR3 has 15 amino acids. Per the germline V gene, CDR1 is MNHEY and CDR2 is SVGAGI. The chain's CDR3 is CASTKGGRSTDTQYF. The CDR3 DNA reads as TGTGCCAGCACCAAAGGGGGCAGGAGCACAGATACGCAGTATTTT.

As DNA, the CDR3 is TGTGCCAGCAGCCAGGAGGACAGGGGCCTGAGTGAGCAGTTCTTC. This codes for CASSQEDRGLSEQFF. This rearrangement joins TRBV4-2 to TRBJ2-1; TRBD1 aligns across 9 bases. The CDR3 has 15 residues. The V segment lost 3 bases and the J segment 9 bases; nucleotides outside the gene matches: 9. Germline CDR1 LGHNA, CDR2 YNFKEQ.

The chain links TRBV7-2 to TRBJ1-1; D possibly corresponds to TRBD1 (6 bases). This CDR3 comprises 14 residues. The V and J ends lost 7 bases and 1 base respectively, with 13 bases between them. The germline gives CDR1 SGHTA, CDR2 FQGNSA. The CDR3 loop reads CASILTGQNTEAFF. The CDR3 bases are TGTGCCAGCATCCTGACAGGCCAGAACACTGAAGCTTTCTTT.

The V gene is TRBV9, the J gene TRBJ2-6; no firm D call. Germline V gives CDR1 SGDLS, CDR2 YYNGEE. V lost 5 bases and J lost 0, with 9 bases in between. The CDR3 has 15 residues. CDR3: CASSTMSSGANVLTF. As DNA, the CDR3 is TGTGCCAGCAGTACTATGAGCTCTGGGGCCAACGTCCTGACTTTC. Drawing the rest from reference TRBV9 and TRBJ2-6, the complete variable domain is DSGVTQTPKHLITATGQRVTLRCSPRSGDLSVYWYQQSLDQGLQFLIQYYNGEERAKGNILERFSAQQFPDLHSELNLSSLELGDSALYFCASSTMSSGANVLTFGAGSRLTVL.

The chain links TRBV29-1 to TRBJ2-6; TRBD2 might be the D (5 bases). The CDR3 runs to 16 residues. Germline loops: CDR1 SQVTM, CDR2 ANQGSEA. The V and J ends lost 6 bases and 0 bases respectively, with 15 bases between them. This chain's CDR3 is CSVAPDWTSGANVLTF. The CDR3 DNA is TGCAGCGTGGCCCCGGACTGGACCTCTGGGGCCAACGTCCTGACTTTC. The complete variable domain, with remaining parts taken from reference TRBV29-1 and TRBJ2-6, reads SAVISQKPSRDICQRGTSLTIQCQVDSQVTMMFWYRQQPGQSLTLIATANQGSEATYESGFVIDKFPISRPNLTFSTLTVSNMSPEDSSIYLCSVAPDWTSGANVLTFGAGSRLTVL.

The chain employs TRBV9 and TRBJ1-3, with 7 bases identical to TRBD1. Per germline, CDR1 SGDLS and CDR2 YYNGEE. The CDR3 consists of 17 residues. The J segment lost 0 bases and the V segment lost 4 bases, leaving 10 bases of the junction unmatched. This CDR3 reads CASSPRQGIFSGNTIYF. CDR3 DNA sequence: TGTGCCAGCAGCCCGCGACAGGGTATCTTCTCTGGAAACACCATATATTTT.

This chain links TRBV29-1 with TRBJ1-1, with D unclear. The CDR3 sequence is 17 residues long. CDR1 and CDR2 from the germline V gene are SQVTM and ANQGSEA. The germline V and J ends were trimmed by 7 bases and 5 bases, with 29 bases remaining between them. The CDR3 sequence is CSARDQGQVEVWTEAFF. CDR3 nucleotide sequence: TGCAGCGCTCGTGATCAAGGGCAGGTGGAGGTATGGACTGAAGCTTTCTTT.

The chain is built from TRBV11-1 and TRBJ1-1, with D uncertain. The CDR3 loop spans 13 amino acids. Trimming cost V 2 bases and J 5 bases, with 9 bases left between them. Germline CDR1 SGHAT, CDR2 FQDESV (reference sequence). Here the CDR3 DNA reads TGTGCCAGCAGCTTATTTCGGGGAACTGAAGCTTTCTTT. It codes for CASSLFRGTEAFF.

This clone was seen just once. This chain uses TRBV12-3 or TRBV12-4 with TRBJ2-7, with D unclear. The CDR3 runs 13 residues. Trimming pared 1 base from V and 3 bases from J, leaving 7 bases between. In nucleotides, the CDR3 is TGTGCCAGCAGTTTAGACAGCTACTACGAGCAGTACTTC. Amino acids: CASSLDSYYEQYF.

The chain combines TRBV19 with TRBJ2-6; maybe TRBD2 (5 bases). V shed 5 bases and J shed 2 bases, with 16 bases lying between them. This CDR3 comprises 17 residues. Germline V CDR1 and CDR2: LNHDA, SQIVND (reference sequence). The CDR3 reads CASSLREGRTGANVLTF. CDR3 nucleotides: TGTGCCAGTAGTTTACGTGAGGGAAGGACTGGGGCCAACGTCCTGACTTTC.

V is TRBV7-2 and J is TRBJ2-7, with D uncertain. V was shortened by 4 bases and J by 2 bases, with 6 bases between the two germline ends. The CDR3 runs 12 residues. Looked up from germline, CDR1 is SGHTA and CDR2 is FQGNSA. Written as DNA, the CDR3 is TGTGCCAGCAGCTCACCGGCCTACGAGCAGTACTTC. As protein: CASSSPAYEQYF.

This chain links TRBV2 with TRBJ2-1; 8 bases are a match to TRBD2. The J segment lost 0 bases and the V segment lost 8 bases, leaving 0 bases of the junction unmatched. This CDR3 contains 13 residues. CDR1 SNHLY and CDR2 FYNNEI come from the germline V gene. CDR3 amino acids: CASGLASYNEQFF. In nucleotides, the CDR3 is TGTGCCAGCGGACTAGCCTCCTACAATGAGCAGTTCTTC.

The rearrangement uses TRBV19 and TRBJ1-2; possibly TRBD1 for D (6 bases). Germline CDR1 and CDR2: LNHDA and SQIVND (reference sequence). The CDR3 has 14 residues. The V end was cut by 1 base, the J end by 5 bases, with 11 bases between. The CDR3, as DNA: TGTGCCAGTAGTATAGGCGGGGGGACATATGGCTACACCTTC. Its protein product is CASSIGGGTYGYTF. Together with reference TRBV19 and TRBJ1-2, the CDR3 gives the full variable domain: DGGITQSPKYLFRKEGQNVTLSCEQNLNHDAMYWYRQDPGQGLRLIYYSQIVNDFQKGDIAEGYSVSREKKESFPLTVTSAQKNPTAFYLCASSIGGGTYGYTFGSGTRLTVV.

The V gene is TRBV2, the J gene TRBJ2-7; D may be TRBD1 (6 bases). CDR1 and CDR2 from the germline V gene are SNHLY and FYNNEI. This CDR3 has 14 amino acids. Between the trimmed V and J ends, which lost 3 bases and 2 bases, there was a span of 11 bases. CDR3 nucleotide sequence: TGTGCCAGCAGTGACCAGACAGGCACCTACGAGCAGTACTTC. It codes for CASSDQTGTYEQYF.

CDR3 sequence reads: CATSRGQGDQPQHF. CDR3 nucleotides: TGTGCCACCAGCAGAGGACAGGGGGACCAGCCCCAGCATTTT. V and J are TRBV15 and TRBJ1-5, with 9 bases aligning to TRBD1. V trimming: 1 base; J trimming: 7 bases; junction bases outside the gene matches: 2. This CDR3 is built from 14 residues. CDR1 is LNHNV and CDR2 is YYDKDF in the germline V gene (reference sequence).

The chain recombines TRBV27 with TRBJ2-2; 7 bases match TRBD1. This CDR3 is 15 amino acids long. The V and J ends lost 4 bases and 0 bases, in that order; junction bases with no gene match: 2. Looked up from germline, CDR1 is MNHEY and CDR2 is SMNVEV (reference sequence). The CDR3 DNA is TGTGCCAGCAGTTCGGACAGGACGAACACCGGGGAGCTGTTTTTT. It yields the protein CASSSDRTNTGELFF.

The chain couples TRBV7-9 to TRBJ2-2; weak D call: TRBD1 (5 bases). In germline, CDR1 is SEHNR, CDR2 FQNEAQ (reference sequence). Trimming pared 5 bases from V and 5 bases from J, leaving 15 bases between. The CDR3 contains 15 residues. CDR3 nucleotide sequence: TGTGCCAGCAGCCCCCAGGGTATCAAAACCGGGGAGCTGTTTTTT. It specifies CASSPQGIKTGELFF.

V and J are TRBV30 and TRBJ1-3; D remains ambiguous. V was cut by 5 bases and J by 5 bases, with 7 bases left in between. The CDR3 length is 11 residues. CDR1 and CDR2 from the germline V gene are GTSNPN and SVGIG (reference sequence). The CDR3, as DNA: TGTGCCTGGGCCGACAGAAACACCATATATTTT. This codes for CAWADRNTIYF.

The chain combines TRBV5-4 with TRBJ1-6; 9 positions match TRBD1. V lost 3 bases, J lost 7 bases, and 5 bases stayed unmatched. Germline-derived CDR1 and CDR2 are SGHNT and YYREEE (reference sequence). CDR3 size: 15 residues. The CDR3 here is CASSSGQGFNSPLHF. For the CDR3, the DNA is TGTGCCAGCAGCTCCGGACAGGGGTTCAATTCACCCCTCCACTTT. Variable domain in full (rest from reference TRBV5-4 and TRBJ1-6): ETGVTQSPTHLIKTRGQQVTLRCSSQSGHNTVSWYQQALGQGPQFIFQYYREEENGRGNFPPRFSGLQFPNYSSELNVNALELDDSALYLCASSSGQGFNSPLHFGNGTRLTVT.

V is TRBV5-1 and J is TRBJ1-2; possibly TRBD1 for D (5 bases). The CDR3 consists of 14 residues. V lost 2 bases, J lost 2 bases, and 10 bases lay in between. From germline, CDR1 is SGHRS and CDR2 YFSETQ. The DNA for the CDR3 is TGCGCCAGCAGCTTACAGGCCAGCAACTATGGCTACACCTTC. This gives the protein CASSLQASNYGYTF.